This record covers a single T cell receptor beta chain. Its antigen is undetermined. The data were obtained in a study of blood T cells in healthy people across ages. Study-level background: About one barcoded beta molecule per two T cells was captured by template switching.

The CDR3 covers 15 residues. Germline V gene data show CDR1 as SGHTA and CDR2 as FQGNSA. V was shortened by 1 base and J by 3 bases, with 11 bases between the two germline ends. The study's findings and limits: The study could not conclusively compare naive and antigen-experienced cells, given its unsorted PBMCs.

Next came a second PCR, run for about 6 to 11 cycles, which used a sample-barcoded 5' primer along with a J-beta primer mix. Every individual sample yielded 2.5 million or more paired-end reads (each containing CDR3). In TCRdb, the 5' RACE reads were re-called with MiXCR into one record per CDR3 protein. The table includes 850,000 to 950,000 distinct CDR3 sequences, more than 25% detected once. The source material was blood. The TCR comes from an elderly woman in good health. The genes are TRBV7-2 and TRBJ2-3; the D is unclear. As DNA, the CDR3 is TGTGCCAGCAGCTTAGATGGGTCCAGGACAGATACGCAGTATTTT. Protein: CASSLDGSRTDTQYF.